The count of the clone carrying this T cell receptor (beta chain) is one. Its antigen is still unknown. Between the trimmed V and J ends, which lost 1 base and 0 bases, there was a span of 4 bases. Germline V gives CDR1 SEHNR, CDR2 FQNEAQ (reference sequence). The CDR3 has 14 amino acids. This record comes from a study of regulatory T cells in long-lasting Graves disease. Researchers made TCR beta libraries by using iRepertoire HTBI primers and running Arm-PCR on CDR3 regions. MiXCR, applied by TCRdb to the multiplex PCR reads, yields one record per CDR3 protein. Of around 500,000 distinct CDR3 sequences in the sample, roughly 20% were seen once. Time point indicated: persistent/refractory GD, antithyroid drugs over 5 years with positive TRAb. RNA extracted from PBMCs served as the sequencing template. Findings of the study overall: New patients shared fewer than 1,000 public clonotypes, and persistent patients shared more, with 2,741. When disease was persistent, TRBV28, TRBJ1-2 and TRBJ2-5 were the favored segments. Accuracy may have suffered from the small sample size.

This receptor was taken from a female donor with Graves disease. The gene calls are TRBV7-9 and TRBJ1-3, with no clear D. Source: peripheral blood mononuclear cells (PBMCs), taken when the disease was refractory, from a patient treated with antithyroid drugs. The CDR3 nucleotides are TGTGCCAGCAGCTTAGACGGCTCTGGAAACACCATATATTTT. It specifies CASSLDGSGNTIYF.